The 18 T cell receptor beta chains below all came from one sample that was sequenced in a study of blood T cell repertoires in COVID-19. The assay was immunoSEQ multiplex PCR, and TCRdb's table has in-frame clones only and misses some. The data contain approximately 150,000 clones, about 86% of them singletons. The source material was peripheral blood. The receptors were sampled from a woman between 50 and 59 years old with active or convalescent COVID-19.

The rearrangement links TRBV5-1 to TRBJ1-1; tentatively, D is TRBD1 (6 bases). Trimming took 0 bases from V and 6 from J, leaving 15 bases between them. Per the germline V gene, CDR1 is SGHRS and CDR2 is YFSETQ. The CDR3 is 15 amino acids. The CDR3 sequence: CASSLAGGAVAEAFF. CDR3 DNA sequence: TGCGCCAGCAGCTTGGCCGGGGGGGCTGTAGCTGAAGCTTTCTTT.

The chain is built from TRBV7-2 and TRBJ1-3, with a weak D call TRBD1 (6 bases). The CDR3 is 14 amino acids. Trimming took 2 bases from V and 4 from J, leaving 9 bases between them. Per the germline V gene, CDR1 is SGHTA and CDR2 is FQGNSA. The CDR3 is CASSLSGDGNTIYF. Here the CDR3 DNA reads TGTGCCAGCAGCTTATCAGGGGACGGAAACACCATATATTTT.

CDR3 region: CASSGRTGSYGYTF. CDR3 sequence (DNA): TGCGCCAGCAGCGGCAGGACAGGGTCCTATGGCTACACCTTC. The chain uses TRBV5-1 and TRBJ1-2, with TRBD1 identical over 8 bases. This CDR3 has 14 amino acids. V lost 4 bases, J lost 4 bases, and 6 bases stayed unmatched. The germline CDR1 and CDR2 sequences are SGHRS and YFSETQ.

The rearrangement uses TRBV27 and TRBJ1-2; 7 nucleotides agree with TRBD1. Germline trimming cut 0 bases from V and 4 bases from J; bases unmatched to any gene: 5. The CDR3 has 15 amino acids. Germline V lookup: CDR1 MNHEY, CDR2 SMNVEV (reference sequence). The CDR3 DNA reads as TGTGCCAGCAGTTTATCGCACAGGGGAATCTATGGCTACACCTTC. It specifies CASSLSHRGIYGYTF.

The chain combines TRBV5-1 with TRBJ2-7; 9 bases align to TRBD1. The length of the CDR3 is 14 residues. The J segment lost 5 bases and the V segment lost 2 bases, leaving 5 bases of the junction unmatched. From germline, CDR1 is SGHRS and CDR2 YFSETQ. CDR3 amino acids: CASSFPGTGNEQYF. CDR3 nucleotides: TGCGCCAGCAGCTTCCCCGGGACAGGGAACGAGCAGTACTTC.

The chain employs TRBV24-1 and TRBJ2-3; 7 positions agree with TRBD1. In germline, CDR1 is KGHDR, CDR2 SFDVKD. CDR3 length equals 16 residues. V was pared by 4 bases and J by 5 bases, with 11 bases of the junction left unmatched. The CDR3 protein is CATSDPNAGGKDTQYF. For the CDR3, the DNA is TGTGCCACCAGTGACCCCAACGCAGGGGGAAAAGATACGCAGTATTTT.

The table lists this clone with a few counts. The chain couples TRBV10-3 to TRBJ1-6, with TRBD1 matching over 9 bases. J gave up 7 bases and V 2 bases, and 3 bases lay outside the gene matches. The CDR3 spans 15 residues. CDR1 and CDR2 (germline): ENHRY, SYGVKD. This CDR3 reads CAISEDRGVNSPLHF. CDR3 sequence (DNA): TGTGCCATCAGTGAGGACAGGGGGGTCAATTCACCCCTCCACTTT.

The J gene is TRBJ2-5, the V gene TRBV7-8; perhaps TRBD2 as D (5 bases). CDR3 length: 14 residues. In germline, CDR1 is SGHVS, CDR2 FQNEAQ. With 2 bases removed from V and 5 bases from J, the gap between germline ends came to 12 bases. In nucleotides, the CDR3 is TGTGCCAGCAGCTTAAGAGCGGTTGGGGAGACCCAGTACTTC. It encodes CASSLRAVGETQYF.

J is TRBJ1-1 and V is TRBV7-9, with D hard to call. The V gene's germline CDR1 is SEHNR and CDR2 FQNEAQ (reference sequence). The CDR3 length is 15 residues. V was clipped by 5 bases and J by 2 bases, with 15 bases between them. CDR3 protein: CASSPRPRGNTEAFF. Here the CDR3 DNA reads TGTGCCAGCAGCCCCCGACCTCGGGGTAACACTGAAGCTTTCTTT.

The chain uses TRBV5-4 and TRBJ1-5; D is unclear. The length of the CDR3 is 12 residues. Germline V gene data show CDR1 as SGHNT and CDR2 as YYREEE (reference sequence). The V gene lost 4 bases and the J gene lost 4 bases, with 6 bases spanning the gap. The CDR3 DNA is TGTGCCAGCAGCGTCTATAATCAGCCCCAGCATTTT. This codes for CASSVYNQPQHF.

The chain has TRBV4-3 and TRBJ2-7, with a weak D call TRBD1 (5 bases). The CDR3 sequence is 16 residues long. Germline V gene data show CDR1 as LGHNA and CDR2 as YSLEER. V was pared by 0 bases and J by 4 bases, with 16 bases between. The CDR3 sequence: CASSQDRMDISYEQYF. CDR3 in DNA: TGCGCCAGCAGCCAAGATCGGATGGACATTTCATACGAGCAGTACTTC.

The J gene is TRBJ2-4, the V gene TRBV28; 14 bases line up with TRBD2. The germline V gene encodes CDR1 MDHEN and CDR2 SYDVKM. This CDR3 has 18 residues. The J segment lost 3 bases and the V segment lost 3 bases, leaving 7 bases of the junction unmatched. CDR3 in DNA: TGTGCCAGCAGTTTGGGACTAGCGGGAGAGAGGAGCAAAAACATTCAGTACTTC. Translating gives CASSLGLAGERSKNIQYF.

This chain links TRBV5-1 with TRBJ1-6, with D perhaps matching TRBD1 (6 bases). The CDR3 is 18 amino acids. Trimming left V 2 bases short and J 0 bases short, with 15 bases between. Germline CDR1 SGHRS, CDR2 YFSETQ. This CDR3 reads CASSFLDRRSSYNSPLHF. Written as DNA, the CDR3 is TGCGCCAGCAGCTTCCTGGACAGAAGAAGCTCCTATAATTCACCCCTCCACTTT.

This sequence joins TRBV18 and TRBJ1-6, with a possible D match to TRBD1 (6 bases). The CDR3 covers 15 residues. The V gene's germline CDR1 is KGHSH and CDR2 LQKENI. Trimming removed 3 bases from V and 8 bases from J, with 14 bases in between. CDR3: CASSPEWGLDSPLHF. For the CDR3, the DNA is TGTGCCAGCTCACCTGAATGGGGGCTCGATTCACCCCTCCACTTT.

This chain uses TRBV28 with TRBJ2-3; the D gene is possibly TRBD2 (6 bases). Germline-derived CDR1 and CDR2 are MDHEN and SYDVKM. Trimming removed 7 bases from V and 4 bases from J, with 21 bases in between. There are 16 residues in the CDR3. The CDR3 nucleotides read TGTGCCAGCACCCTGGAGGACTACTTCGCCCCAGATACGCAGTATTTT. It is translated as CASTLEDYFAPDTQYF.

This chain connects TRBV5-4 to TRBJ2-7, with TRBD1 identical over 10 bases. Germline CDR1 is SGHNT and CDR2 is YYREEE (reference sequence). CDR3 length: 16 amino acids. Trimming took 6 bases from V and 2 from J; bases not matched to a gene: 11. The CDR3 DNA is TGTGCCAGCACCTCCGGTGGGGGGACAGGGGCCTACGAGCAGTACTTC. This translates into CASTSGGGTGAYEQYF.

The chain has TRBV30 and TRBJ2-7, with 8 bases that match TRBD1. The V segment lost 2 bases and the J segment 6 bases; nucleotides outside the gene matches: 12. This CDR3 is 15 amino acids long. Per germline, CDR1 GTSNPN and CDR2 SVGIG (reference sequence). In DNA form, the CDR3 reads TGTGCCTGGAGTCGGTTAGGTGCAGGGGGCCGCGAGCAGTACTTC. It yields the protein CAWSRLGAGGREQYF.

The chain recombines TRBV11-2 with TRBJ2-2; D perhaps matches TRBD1 (6 bases). Trimming shortened V by 8 bases and J by 3 bases, and 16 bases separated the two germline ends. Germline CDR1 and CDR2: SGHAT and FQNNGV. The CDR3 is 15 amino acids. The CDR3 here is CASWDGDTYTGELFF. Here the CDR3 DNA reads TGTGCCAGCTGGGATGGGGACACCTACACCGGGGAGCTGTTTTTT.